Each of the 21 T cell receptor beta chains below was sequenced from the same sample in a study of blood T cells in healthy people across ages. A second PCR, run for about 7 to 11 cycles, used a sample-barcoded 5' primer plus a J-beta primer mix. TCRdb redid the calling of the 5' RACE reads with MiXCR, one entry per CDR3 protein. The sample lists 450,000 to 650,000 distinct CDR3 sequences, around 24% occurring once. Separately, the same data were catalogued under a study of T cells of mothers and their children.

The sample consisted of blood. These receptors were collected from a boy aged 5-17 years in good health.

This clonotype appeared a single time. The chain recombines TRBV30 with TRBJ1-1, with D tentatively TRBD1 (6 bases). V lost 7 bases to trimming and J lost 0 bases, with 15 bases between them. CDR3 size: 14 residues. Germline CDR1 GTSNPN, CDR2 SVGIG (reference sequence). Here the CDR3 DNA reads TGTGCCTCGGACCTGGGACAAATGAACACTGAAGCTTTCTTT. The encoded protein is CASDLGQMNTEAFF.

About this clonotype: At one end the junction does not follow the germline gene, possibly because of a read error. V is TRBV4-3 and J is TRBJ2-5, with 13 bases lining up with TRBD2. Germline CDR1 reads LGHNA; CDR2 reads YSLEER. This CDR3 has 16 amino acids. As DNA, the CDR3 is TGCGCCAGCAGCCAAGATATTCCAGGGGAGGGGACTAGCGGGACCTTC. Translated: CASSQDIPGEGTSGTF.

The DNA for the CDR3 is TGTGCCAGCAGTATAGGGGTGGATACGCAGTATTTT. Translating it yields CASSIGVDTQYF. This sequence joins TRBV6-2 or TRBV6-3 and TRBJ2-3; possible D gene TRBD1, 5 bases. Trimming stripped 5 bases from V and 6 bases from J, with 9 bases between. The CDR3 contains 12 residues. Germline V gene data show CDR1 as MNHEY and CDR2 as SVGEGT.

This clonotype showed up many times. The CDR3 sequence is CASSLFGGPETQYF. The CDR3, as DNA: TGTGCCAGCAGCTTGTTCGGGGGGCCTGAGACCCAGTACTTC. This chain joins TRBV5-5 and TRBJ2-5; a weak D match, TRBD2 (7 bases). CDR1 and CDR2 from the germline V gene are SGHKS and YYEKEE (reference sequence). Trimming took off 1 base at V and 5 bases at J, with 12 bases between the two ends. CDR3 length: 14 amino acids.

The rearrangement joins TRBV9 to TRBJ2-2; 9 bases agree with TRBD1. Germline V gene sequence: CDR1 SGDLS, CDR2 YYNGEE. The CDR3 contains 18 residues. V lost 3 bases, J lost 5 bases, and 14 bases stayed unmatched. CDR3 amino acids: CASSATTLTGGRTGELFF. Written as DNA, the CDR3 is TGTGCCAGCAGCGCAACAACTCTAACAGGGGGCCGGACCGGGGAGCTGTTTTTT.

This clonotype was picked up a small number of times. The chain employs TRBV7-6 and TRBJ1-1; no clear D gene. This CDR3 is 13 amino acids long. Germline V gene lookup returns CDR1 SGHVS and CDR2 FNYEAQ. V was cut by 4 bases and J by 8 bases, with 14 bases left in between. CDR3 bases: TGTGCCAGCAGCTCTTCCTTAGACCCAGAAGCTTTCTTT. It yields the protein CASSSSLDPEAFF.

J is TRBJ2-5 and V is TRBV3-1, with 7 bases aligning to TRBD2. The DNA end lines up better with TRBJ2-7; the J call may be wrong. In germline, CDR1 is LGHDT, CDR2 YNNKEL (reference sequence). The CDR3 consists of 14 residues. The CDR3 is CASSSRELAYEQYF. The DNA of the CDR3 is TGTGCCAGCAGCTCGCGGGAGTTGGCCTACGAGCAGTACTTC.

The chain links TRBV28 to TRBJ1-2; no definite D call. This CDR3 has 17 residues. V dropped 4 bases and J dropped 4 bases, with 22 bases sitting between them. Germline V gene sequence: CDR1 MDHEN, CDR2 SYDVKM. This CDR3 is CASSSPPSGQVGYGYTF. CDR3 bases: TGTGCCAGCAGTTCCCCTCCGAGTGGTCAGGTGGGCTATGGCTACACCTTC.

The chain recombines TRBV7-6 with TRBJ2-7; TRBD2 is a possible D gene (5 bases). Germline values: CDR1 SGHVS, CDR2 FNYEAQ. Trimming left V 0 bases short and J 0 bases short, with 12 bases between. The CDR3 is made up of 16 amino acids. This CDR3 reads CASSLATGLSSYEQYF. The DNA of the CDR3 is TGTGCCAGCAGCTTAGCGACCGGACTCAGCTCCTACGAGCAGTACTTC.

V is TRBV13 and J is TRBJ1-3; D possibly corresponds to TRBD1 (5 bases). This CDR3 spans 15 amino acids. In germline, CDR1 is PRHDT, CDR2 FYEKMQ (reference sequence). Trimming left V 0 bases short and J 6 bases short, with 12 bases between. The CDR3 here is CASSLGAGYENTIYF. The CDR3 nucleotides are TGTGCCAGCAGCTTAGGGGCAGGGTATGAAAACACCATATATTTT.

This clonotype was seen only a few times. This rearrangement joins TRBV7-3 to TRBJ1-1, with a tentative D call TRBD1 (5 bases). This CDR3 spans 13 amino acids. V dropped 2 bases and J dropped 8 bases, with 12 bases sitting between them. CDR1 is SGHTA and CDR2 is FQGTGA in the germline V gene. The CDR3 sequence is CASSLQQNREAFF. CDR3 nucleotide sequence: TGTGCCAGCAGCTTACAGCAGAACAGGGAAGCTTTCTTT.

In this sample, this clonotype turned up a few times. V gene TRBV12-3 or TRBV12-4 combines with J gene TRBJ1-2, with D unresolved. The CDR3 totals 12 residues. V lost 5 bases, J lost 8 bases, and 12 bases lay in between. The CDR3 region has the DNA TGTGCCAGCAGTCCGGGCCTATCGGGCTACACCTTC. Translating it yields CASSPGLSGYTF.

This chain links TRBV24-1 with TRBJ1-2, with D possibly matching TRBD1 (5 bases). The CDR3 spans 13 residues. Per germline, CDR1 KGHDR and CDR2 SFDVKD. Trimming stripped 4 bases from V and 2 bases from J, with 7 bases between. The CDR3 loop reads CATSETGNYGYTF. The CDR3 DNA sequence: TGTGCCACCAGTGAAACAGGAAACTATGGCTACACCTTC.

In its sample, this clonotype was seen a few times. The chain couples TRBV10-3 to TRBJ1-1; TRBD1 matches at 8 bases. The length of the CDR3 is 13 residues. V lost 6 bases and J lost 3; bases outside the gene matches: 3. The germline V gene has CDR1 ENHRY and CDR2 SYGVKD. CDR3 region: CAIRQGADTEAFF. CDR3 DNA: TGTGCCATCAGGCAGGGGGCGGACACTGAAGCTTTCTTT.

On this clonotype: A read error may be the cause here, since a much bigger clone is one base away. The chain links TRBV7-9 to TRBJ2-7, with a weak D call TRBD1 (7 bases). In germline, CDR1 is SEHNR, CDR2 FQNEAQ (reference sequence). The CDR3 runs 14 residues. The CDR3 sequence: CARSLGGTAYEQYF. Here the CDR3 DNA reads TGTGCCCGCAGCTTAGGGGGGACAGCTTACGAGCAGTACTTC.

This clonotype has only a few counts. The chain employs TRBV29-1 and TRBJ2-1; no firm D call. Germline CDR1 SQVTM, CDR2 ANQGSEA. The CDR3 is 12 residues long. Trimming cost V 5 bases and J 3 bases, with 8 bases left between them. The CDR3 bases are TGCAGCGTTTGGACGGACTACAATGAGCAGTTCTTC. Protein product: CSVWTDYNEQFF.

The J gene is TRBJ2-3, the V gene TRBV12-5; possible D gene TRBD2, 5 bases. V shed 5 bases and J shed 9 bases, with 18 bases lying between them. Germline assignment: CDR1 LGHNT and CDR2 FRNRAP. This CDR3 spans 14 amino acids. The CDR3: CASGLSTLAETQYF. The CDR3 nucleotides are TGTGCTAGTGGTCTTAGTACTCTAGCCGAAACGCAGTATTTT. The variable domain in full, with the rest retrieved from reference TRBV12-5 and TRBJ2-3, is DARVTQTPRHKVTEMGQEVTMRCQPILGHNTVFWYRQTMMQGLELLAYFRNRAPLDDSGMPKDRFSAEMPDATLATLKIQPSEPRDSAVYFCASGLSTLAETQYFGPGTRLTVL.

The V and J genes are TRBV7-3 and TRBJ2-6, with D uncertain. V was cut by 1 base and J by 0 bases, with 13 bases left in between. Germline CDR1 and CDR2: SGHTA and FQGTGA. The CDR3 consists of 18 residues. This chain's CDR3 is CASSLNLIGSSGANVLTF. The DNA for the CDR3 is TGTGCCAGCAGCTTAAATCTAATCGGGTCCTCTGGGGCCAACGTCCTGACTTTC.

This sequence joins TRBV20-1 and TRBJ2-1; TRBD1 matches 7 bases. The germline gives CDR1 DFQATT, CDR2 SNEGSKA (reference sequence). The CDR3 runs 15 residues. J was trimmed by 5 bases and V by 2 bases; bases with no gene match: 9. The CDR3 loop is CSARLLDRANNEQFF. The DNA of the CDR3 is TGCAGTGCTAGACTACTCGACAGGGCCAACAATGAGCAGTTCTTC.

The rearrangement links TRBV7-9 to TRBJ1-1; D not resolved. Germline V gene data show CDR1 as SEHNR and CDR2 as FQNEAQ (reference sequence). The CDR3 runs to 15 residues. Trimming removed 6 bases from V and 1 base from J, with 15 bases in between. CDR3 DNA: TGTGCCAGCAGTGCCCCGGGAGCCAGGAACACTGAAGCTTTCTTT. Protein product: CASSAPGARNTEAFF. Full variable domain (remainder filled in from reference TRBV7-9 and TRBJ1-1): DTGVSQNPRHKITKRGQNVTFRCDPISEHNRLYWYRQTLGQGPEFLTYFQNEAQLEKSRLLSDRFSAERPKGSFSTLEIQRTEQGDSAMYLCASSAPGARNTEAFFGQGTRLTVV.

In this sample, this clonotype turned up many times. The chain couples TRBV4-3 to TRBJ2-7, with a possible D match to TRBD1 (5 bases). Germline CDR1 and CDR2: LGHNA and YSLEER. The CDR3 contains 13 residues. V lost 4 bases and J lost 3, with 10 bases in between. This CDR3 is CASSLFDSYEQYF. The DNA of the CDR3 is TGCGCCAGCAGCCTTTTCGACAGCTACGAGCAGTACTTC.